This record looks at one T cell receptor (beta chain) sequence and its context. No antigen is known for it. The CDR3 is 12 amino acids. Germline CDR1 is DFQATT and CDR2 is SNEGSKA (reference sequence). TRB cDNA libraries were made by UMI-labeled 5' RACE. TCRdb re-analyzed the 5' RACE reads; it lists each CDR3 protein once, without DNA. This table lists some 41,000 distinct CDR3 sequences. This sample is part of a study of CXCR3-negative and CXCR3-positive naive CD8 T cells. General observations from the study: Each naive subset displayed comparably high diversity, whereas memory CD8+ cells displayed much lower diversity. TRBV-TRBJ usage matched between naive CXCR3-negative and CXCR3-positive cells but not between memory cells.

The clonotype originates from a human donor in good health. Some clones in this sample may be carry-over from other donors' samples. The chain uses TRBV20-1 and TRBJ1-1; TCRdb picks TRBD1, but there is no DNA to check that call. Material: memory CD8+ T cells from blood. CDR3 loop: CSAREQGTEAFF.